These 8 T cell receptor beta chains share one sample of origin, sequenced in a study of control samples from healthy donors and cancer patients. Generated by immunoSEQ multiplex PCR, the TCRdb table keeps only in-frame clones and is missing some. The top ten hold approximately 1% of the sample, which has some 150,000 clones, approximately 96% seen once. The specimen sequenced was blood. The receptors come from a woman under 40 in good health.

The genes are TRBV14 and TRBJ1-1, with D unresolved. Trimming cost V 2 bases and J 4 bases, with 11 bases left between them. The germline V gene encodes CDR1 SGHDN and CDR2 FVKESK. The CDR3 is 14 amino acids. DNA of the CDR3: TGTGCCAGCAGCCAATTACAGTTAGGCACTGAAGCTTTCTTT. Its translation: CASSQLQLGTEAFF.

This chain joins TRBV27 and TRBJ2-7; 7 bases match TRBD1. This CDR3 comprises 15 residues. The junction had 4 bases not matched to a gene; V was cut back by 2 bases and J by 0 bases. Germline-derived CDR1 and CDR2 are MNHEY and SMNVEV (reference sequence). The CDR3: CASSLRQGSSYEQYF. DNA for the CDR3: TGTGCCAGCAGTTTAAGACAGGGAAGCTCCTACGAGCAGTACTTC.

The chain has TRBV29-1 and TRBJ2-3; D is unclear. CDR1 and CDR2 (germline): SQVTM, ANQGSEA. CDR3 size: 13 residues. Trimming cost V 3 bases and J 2 bases, with 9 bases left between them. As DNA, the CDR3 is TGCAGCGTTGATGTTCTCCTCACAGATACGCAGTATTTT. As protein: CSVDVLLTDTQYF.

The rearrangement links TRBV3-1 (or the pseudogene TRBV3-2) to TRBJ1-2, with a weak D call TRBD1 (6 bases). Trimming pared 3 bases from V and 4 bases from J, leaving 15 bases between. This CDR3 is 15 amino acids long. The germline gives CDR1 LGHDT, CDR2 YNNKEL (reference sequence). The CDR3 is CASSHGDTRGYGYTF. Written as DNA, the CDR3 is TGTGCCAGCAGCCATGGGGACACGAGGGGCTATGGCTACACCTTC.

V and J are TRBV9 and TRBJ1-3; 8 positions match TRBD1. The V gene's germline CDR1 is SGDLS and CDR2 YYNGEE. V dropped 3 bases and J dropped 0; count of bases not matched to a gene: 2. CDR3 length: 15 residues. Written as DNA, the CDR3 is TGTGCCAGCAGCGCTGACAGGGGCTCTGGAAACACCATATATTTT. Translated, it gives CASSADRGSGNTIYF.

The chain combines TRBV13 with TRBJ2-1; a weak D match, TRBD1 (6 bases). The V and J ends lost 5 bases and 2 bases respectively, with 16 bases between them. The CDR3 covers 16 residues. The V gene's germline CDR1 is PRHDT and CDR2 FYEKMQ (reference sequence). The CDR3 sequence is CASSPPRQAAYNEQFF. CDR3 DNA sequence: TGTGCCAGCAGCCCCCCCCGACAGGCCGCCTACAATGAGCAGTTCTTC. Variable domain in full (rest from reference TRBV13 and TRBJ2-1): AAGVIQSPRHLIKEKRETATLKCYPIPRHDTVYWYQQGPGQDPQFLISFYEKMQSDKGSIPDRFSAQQFSDYHSELNMSSLELGDSALYFCASSPPRQAAYNEQFFGPGTRLTVL.

CDR3 DNA sequence: TGTGCCAGCAAGGGAGGGGCGGACTATGGCTACACCTTC. Translation gives CASKGGADYGYTF. The chain has TRBV28 and TRBJ1-2, with D perhaps matching TRBD1 (5 bases). The germline CDR1 and CDR2 sequences are MDHEN and SYDVKM. Trimming took off 7 bases at V and 3 bases at J, with 12 bases between the two ends. The length of the CDR3 is 13 residues.

The J gene is TRBJ1-5, the V gene TRBV7-8, with D perhaps matching TRBD1 (5 bases). This CDR3 spans 15 amino acids. CDR1 and CDR2 from the germline V gene are SGHVS and FQNEAQ. Trimming removed 5 bases from V and 7 bases from J, with 18 bases in between. In DNA, the CDR3 is TGTGCCAGCAGCCCTGGGGACGGTGGGGACCAGCCCCAGCATTTT. It yields the protein CASSPGDGGDQPQHF. The full variable domain, with the rest looked up from reference TRBV7-8 and TRBJ1-5, is GAGVSQSPRYKVAKRGQDVALRCDPISGHVSLFWYQQALGQGPEFLTYFQNEAQLDKSGLPSDRFFAERPEGSVSTLKIQRTQQEDSAVYLCASSPGDGGDQPQHFGDGTRLSIL.